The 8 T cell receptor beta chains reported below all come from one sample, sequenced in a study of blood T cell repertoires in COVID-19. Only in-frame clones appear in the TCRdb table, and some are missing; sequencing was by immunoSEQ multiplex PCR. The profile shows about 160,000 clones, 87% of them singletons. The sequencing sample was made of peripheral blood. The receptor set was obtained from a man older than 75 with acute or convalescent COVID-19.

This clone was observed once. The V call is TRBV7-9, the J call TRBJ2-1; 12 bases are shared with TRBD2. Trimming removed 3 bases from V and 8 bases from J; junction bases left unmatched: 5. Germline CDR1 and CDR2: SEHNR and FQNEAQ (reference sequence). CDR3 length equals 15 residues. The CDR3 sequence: CASSLAGTSGHEQFF. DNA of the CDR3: TGTGCCAGCAGCTTGGCCGGGACTAGCGGGCATGAGCAGTTCTTC. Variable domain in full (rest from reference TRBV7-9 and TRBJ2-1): DTGVSQNPRHKITKRGQNVTFRCDPISEHNRLYWYRQTLGQGPEFLTYFQNEAQLEKSRLLSDRFSAERPKGSFSTLEIQRTEQGDSAMYLCASSLAGTSGHEQFFGPGTRLTVL.

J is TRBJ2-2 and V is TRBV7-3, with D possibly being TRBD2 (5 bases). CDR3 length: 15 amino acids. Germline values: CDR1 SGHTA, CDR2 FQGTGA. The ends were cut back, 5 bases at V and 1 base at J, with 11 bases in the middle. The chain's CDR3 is CASSPDGVNTGELFF. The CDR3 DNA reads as TGTGCCAGCAGCCCGGACGGGGTGAACACCGGGGAGCTGTTTTTT.

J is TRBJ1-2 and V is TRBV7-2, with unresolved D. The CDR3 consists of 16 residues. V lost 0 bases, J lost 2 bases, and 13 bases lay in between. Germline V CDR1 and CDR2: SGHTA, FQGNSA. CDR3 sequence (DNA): TGTGCCAGCAGCTTAGCGGTTGGGCAGGTCAACTATGGCTACACCTTC. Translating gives CASSLAVGQVNYGYTF.

CDR3 DNA sequence: TGCGCCAGCAGCCAAGCGACCGGATTCGGGGTTGGTAACACTGAAGCTTTCTTT. Amino acid sequence: CASSQATGFGVGNTEAFF. The chain carries TRBV4-1 and TRBJ1-1; D gene uncertain. The CDR3 extends over 18 amino acids. Trimming took off 1 base at V and 2 bases at J, with 20 bases between the two ends. Germline loops: CDR1 MGHRA, CDR2 YSYEKL.

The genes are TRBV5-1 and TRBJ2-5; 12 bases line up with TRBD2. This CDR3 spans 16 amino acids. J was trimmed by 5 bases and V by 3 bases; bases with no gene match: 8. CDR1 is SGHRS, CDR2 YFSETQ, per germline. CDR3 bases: TGCGCCAGCAGCTCCCTGACTAGCGGGGGTATGGAGACCCAGTACTTC. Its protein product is CASSSLTSGGMETQYF.

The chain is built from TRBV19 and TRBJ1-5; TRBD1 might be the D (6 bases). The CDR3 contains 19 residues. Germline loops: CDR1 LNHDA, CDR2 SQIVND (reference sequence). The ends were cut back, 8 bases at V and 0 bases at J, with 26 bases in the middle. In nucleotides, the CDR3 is TGTGCCAGTCACTCTTTTGGGGGCAGCACACCACATAGCAATCAGCCCCAGCATTTT. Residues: CASHSFGGSTPHSNQPQHF.

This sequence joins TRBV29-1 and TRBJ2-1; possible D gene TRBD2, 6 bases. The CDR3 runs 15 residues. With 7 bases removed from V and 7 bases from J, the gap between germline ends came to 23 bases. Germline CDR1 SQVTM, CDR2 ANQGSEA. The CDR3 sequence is CSAYTRGWDGNEQFF. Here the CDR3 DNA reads TGCAGCGCCTACACCCGGGGGTGGGACGGTAATGAGCAGTTCTTC.

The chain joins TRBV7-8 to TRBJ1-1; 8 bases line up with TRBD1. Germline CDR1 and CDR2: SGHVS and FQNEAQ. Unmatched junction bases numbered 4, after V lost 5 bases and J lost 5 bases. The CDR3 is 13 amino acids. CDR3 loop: CASSLQGGTEAFF. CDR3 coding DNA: TGTGCCAGCAGCCTACAGGGGGGGACTGAAGCTTTCTTT.